This TCR beta chain was profiled in a study of shared clonotypes between healthy human individuals. About this clone: The antigen is unknown.

Study results and caveats: Donor scarcity curtailed the genetic and exposure-history diversity represented herein. It was observed that about 5% of naive CD4 clonotypes were shared across four donors.

The germline gives CDR1 SGHAT, CDR2 FQNNGV. The CDR3 consists of 15 residues. Trimming shortened V by 1 base and J by 5 bases, and 14 bases separated the two germline ends. Selected positively for CCR7 and CD45RO-negative, naive CD8 cells excluded terminally differentiated effector memory CD45RA+ cells. The donors, all of them Caucasian adults, lived in Nashville, Tennessee. Investigators spread the genomic DNA of each subset evenly over several immunoSEQ plates. TCRdb's table, derived via immunoSEQ multiplex PCR, lists solely in-frame clones and lacks some. The data contain some 2 million clones, about 95% of them seen just once; the ten biggest clones take up 0.9% to 1.3%.

The sequencing sample was made of naive CD8+ T cells sorted from blood. The chain combines TRBV11-2 with TRBJ2-5; D may match TRBD1 or TRBD2 (6 bases each). The receptor was isolated from a young man in good health. DNA for the CDR3: TGTGCCAGCAGCTTAGTCCCGGGGGCCGGGGAGACCCAGTACTTC. It codes for CASSLVPGAGETQYF.